Listed here are 9 T cell receptor beta chains from one sample, sequenced in a study of Graves' ophthalmopathy and Graves' hyperthyroidism. Researchers took RNA transcripts and amplified TCR beta CDR3 regions from them. The library came from an HTBI-primed first-round RT-PCR and a second-round multiplex PCR. Via MiXCR, TCRdb re-called the multiplex PCR reads, giving one row per CDR3 protein. Of about 1.1 million distinct CDR3 sequences in the sample, about 35% were seen once. Sequencing input: peripheral blood or thyroid tissue (not recorded which). The receptor source for this set is an adult man with Graves' hyperthyroidism.

The chain links TRBV29-1 to TRBJ1-5, with 11 bases lining up with TRBD1. Germline loops: CDR1 SQVTM, CDR2 ANQGSEA. After removal of 8 bases from V and 5 bases from J, the junction contained 5 bases not matched to a gene. The CDR3 has 13 amino acids. The CDR3 here is CSLRTGGHQPQHF. For the CDR3, the DNA is TGCAGCTTACGGACAGGGGGCCATCAGCCCCAGCATTTT.

This clonotype was seen only a few times. The CDR3 loop reads CASCREGPNEKLFF. Here the CDR3 DNA reads TGTGCCAGCTGCAGAGAGGGCCCAAATGAAAAACTGTTTTTT. This chain connects TRBV6-5 to TRBJ1-4, with unresolved D. Trimming stripped 8 bases from V and 5 bases from J, with 15 bases between. Germline V gives CDR1 MNHEY, CDR2 SVGAGI. CDR3 length equals 14 residues.

This clonotype was seen repeatedly, ten times or more. The chain combines TRBV7-3 with TRBJ2-7; no definite D call. V dropped 3 bases and J dropped 5 bases, with 17 bases sitting between them. CDR1 is SGHTA and CDR2 is FQGTGA in the germline V gene. The CDR3 sequence is 15 residues long. Here the CDR3 reads CASSFGPSPLNEQYF. CDR3 bases: TGTGCCAGCAGCTTCGGACCCTCCCCGCTTAACGAGCAGTACTTC. The whole variable domain, remainder taken from reference TRBV7-3 and TRBJ2-7, is GAGVSQTPSNKVTEKGKYVELRCDPISGHTALYWYRQSLGQGPEFLIYFQGTGAADDSGLPNDRFFAVRPEGSVSTLKIQRTERGDSAVYLCASSFGPSPLNEQYFGPGTRLTVT.

This clonotype has at least ten counts. The rearrangement joins TRBV2 to TRBJ1-2, with no clear D. V was pared by 6 bases and J by 3 bases, with 17 bases between. Germline lookup yields CDR1 SNHLY and CDR2 FYNNEI. The CDR3 is 15 residues long. CDR3 in amino acids: CASRGIYRADYGYTF. The DNA of the CDR3 is TGTGCCAGCAGAGGTATTTACCGGGCTGACTATGGCTACACCTTC.

The sample holds one count of this clonotype. The CDR3 does not end in the conserved phenylalanine or tryptophan, so this is likely a read error. The DNA is omitted, as the CDR3 cannot be located on it reliably, and the CDR3 follows TCRdb's listing. V is TRBV7-6 and J is TRBJ2-6; TRBD1, the D gene given by the table, was not confirmed from the DNA. The CDR3 is 11 amino acids long, termini counted. Per the germline V gene, CDR1 is SGHVS and CDR2 is FNYEAQ. This CDR3 reads CASRPGARIQV.

About this clonotype itself: This may arise from a read error, as a much more abundant clone is one base away. The rearrangement links TRBV19 to TRBJ2-7; the D gene could be TRBD1 or TRBD2 (6 bases each). V lost 7 bases and J 2 bases, leaving 15 bases between the germline ends. The length of the CDR3 is 14 residues. Germline V gives CDR1 LNHDA, CDR2 SQIVND (reference sequence). CDR3 bases: TGTGCCAGTAACAAGGACAGCGGGCCCTACGAGCAGTACTTC. This translates into CASNKDSGPYEQYF.

The sample holds many counts of this clonotype. This rearrangement joins TRBV12-3 or TRBV12-4 to TRBJ1-6; the D is unclear. Deletions cut 3 bases from V and 5 bases from J, with 2 bases between. The CDR3 consists of 12 residues. The DNA for the CDR3 is TGTGCCAGCAGTTTCAATAATTCACCCCTCCACTTT. This codes for CASSFNNSPLHF.

This clonotype was observed at least ten times. This chain links TRBV7-9 with TRBJ2-5; TRBD2 matches at 7 bases. This CDR3 has 14 amino acids. CDR1 is SEHNR and CDR2 is FQNEAQ in the germline V gene (reference sequence). With V trimmed by 5 bases and J by 6 bases, 9 bases remained unmatched. This CDR3 is CASSRLASEKTQYF. The CDR3 DNA reads as TGTGCCAGCAGCCGACTAGCATCGGAAAAGACCCAGTACTTC.

Ten or more counts support this clonotype. V gene TRBV10-3 combines with J gene TRBJ1-1; 7 bases map to TRBD1. V shed 5 bases, J shed 4 bases, and the junction held 4 bases outside the gene matches. In germline, CDR1 is ENHRY, CDR2 SYGVKD. This CDR3 spans 13 amino acids. CDR3 bases: TGTGCCATCAGTAGGGACAGCCGCACTGAAGCTTTCTTT. Protein: CAISRDSRTEAFF.